The T cell receptor beta chain under discussion was sequenced for a study of shared clonotypes between healthy human individuals. At the level of the study: The study used three CD4 naive, three CD4 memory, two CD8 naive and one CD8 memory plate per donor.

The study, taken as a whole, reports: An anticipated effect of sequencing depth on clonotype sharing among donors was recognized. Shared across several donors were about 4.8% of the naive CD4 clonotypes.

The V segment lost 8 bases and the J segment 8 bases; nucleotides outside the gene matches: 9. This CDR3 contains 13 residues. CDR1 and CDR2 from the germline V gene are MNHEY and SVGAGI. Of note for this clone: Its antigen is not known.

Naive-designated CD8 cells lacked CD45RO, were positively enriched for CCR7, and omitted terminally differentiated effector memory CD45RA+ cells. Data came from immunoSEQ multiplex PCR; TCRdb stores just in-frame clones and leaves some out. The sample carries 700,000 to 950,000 clones, roughly 96% recorded once. The chain carries TRBV6-5 and TRBJ1-1; 9 bases agree with TRBD1. The source of this sequence is a man younger than 45 in good health. Sequencing used naive CD8+ T cells sorted from blood. In DNA, the CDR3 is TGTGCCAGCCACGGGACAGGGTACGGCGAAGCTTTCTTT. Translated, it gives CASHGTGYGEAFF.